The 27 T cell receptor beta chains below come from one sample, sequenced in a study of post-analysis software for immune sequencing data. These receptors' antigens are unknown. Findings and limits, study-wide: The study found TRBV5-6, TRBV5-1 and TRBV20-1 among five or six TRBV segments more frequent in patients than controls.

The authors incorporated unique molecular identifiers into the TCR beta cDNA libraries. TCRdb re-called the PCR reads with MiXCR, one entry per CDR3 protein. The sample lists about 210,000 distinct CDR3 sequences, roughly 28% occurring once. Sample: blood. These receptors were obtained from a girl aged 2-17 years with multiple sclerosis.

V and J are TRBV20-1 and TRBJ2-5, with 8 bases aligning to TRBD1. The closer fit of TRBJ2-7 to the DNA end suggests the J call may be wrong. The CDR3 has 14 residues. The germline V gene encodes CDR1 DFQATT and CDR2 SNEGSKA (reference sequence). The CDR3 nucleotides read TGCAGTGCTGACCCCGGGACAGGCTACTACGAGCAGTACTTC. This gives the protein CSADPGTGYYEQYF.

This clonotype came up many times. The J gene is TRBJ2-7, the V gene TRBV29-1; 14 bases are a match to TRBD2. Per germline, CDR1 SQVTM and CDR2 ANQGSEA. There are 13 residues in the CDR3. V was clipped by 4 bases and J by 4 bases; unmatched bases: 0. CDR3 DNA: TGCAGCGTTGGGACTAGCGGGAGGTACGAGCAGTACTTC. Residues: CSVGTSGRYEQYF.

This clonotype has more than one count but fewer than ten. This sequence may be a read error, since a much larger clone differs from it by one base. Written as DNA, the CDR3 is TGTGCCAGCAGCCAAGACGGGCAGGTCAATGAGCAGTACTTC. Protein sequence: CASSQDGQVNEQYF. The chain uses TRBV4-2 and TRBJ2-5, with D hard to call. This CDR3 is 14 amino acids long. Trimming took off 0 bases at V and 11 bases at J, with 16 bases between the two ends. CDR1 and CDR2 from the germline V gene are LGHNA and YNFKEQ.

This clonotype was picked up many times. The chain carries TRBV12-3 or TRBV12-4 and TRBJ2-7, with 7 bases identical to TRBD2. The CDR3 extends over 12 amino acids. After removal of 5 bases from V and 6 bases from J, the junction contained 4 bases not matched to a gene. Here the CDR3 reads CASSPKRGEQYF. DNA for the CDR3: TGTGCCAGCAGTCCCAAGCGGGGCGAGCAGTACTTC.

This clonotype is labeled as medium-sized. The rearrangement uses TRBV14 and TRBJ2-7; TRBD2 matches 7 bases. The germline gives CDR1 SGHDN, CDR2 FVKESK. The CDR3 contains 15 residues. Germline trimming cut 3 bases from V and 4 bases from J; bases unmatched to any gene: 9. The CDR3 DNA reads TGTGCCAGCAGCCACCCCGGGACTAATCATTACGAGCAGTACTTC. Translated, it gives CASSHPGTNHYEQYF. Drawing the rest from reference TRBV14 and TRBJ2-7, the complete variable domain is EAGVTQFPSHSVIEKGQTVTLRCDPISGHDNLYWYRRVMGKEIKFLLHFVKESKQDESGMPNNRFLAERTGGTYSTLKVQPAELEDSGVYFCASSHPGTNHYEQYFGPGTRLTVT.

This clonotype was seen a few times. The CDR3 here is CASSQETVAKNIQYF. CDR3 sequence (DNA): TGTGCCAGCAGCCAAGAGACGGTAGCCAAAAACATTCAGTACTTC. The rearrangement links TRBV4-2 to TRBJ2-4; D is unresolved. V dropped 0 bases and J dropped 0 bases, with 6 bases sitting between them. The CDR3 runs to 15 residues. Germline V CDR1 and CDR2: LGHNA, YNFKEQ.

The V call is TRBV6-2 or TRBV6-3, the J call TRBJ1-1; 8 bases are a match to TRBD1. The CDR3 runs 14 residues. V lost 6 bases, J lost 1 base, and 4 bases stayed unmatched. Germline V lookup: CDR1 MNHEY, CDR2 SVGEGT. CDR3 DNA: TGTGCCAGCAGCTCGGACAGGGAGAACACTGAAGCTTTCTTT. Protein sequence: CASSSDRENTEAFF.

This clonotype came up once. At one end, the junction sequence differs from germline, possibly due to a read error. The chain uses TRBV7-3 and TRBJ2-1; 8 bases align to TRBD2. The CDR3 is made up of 19 amino acids. Germline V gene data show CDR1 as SGHTA and CDR2 as FQGTGA. This chain's CDR3 is CASSQRGGRRLASYNEQFF. In nucleotides, the CDR3 is TGTGCCAGCAGCCAAAGGGGCGGGCGCAGACTAGCGAGTTACAATGAGCAGTTCTTT.

DNA for the CDR3: TGTGCCAGCAGCGGGAAGACAGCCTACAATGAGCAGTTCTTC. Its protein is CASSGKTAYNEQFF. The chain links TRBV7-8 to TRBJ2-1; D possibly corresponds to TRBD1 (5 bases). Germline CDR1 SGHVS, CDR2 FQNEAQ. This CDR3 comprises 14 residues. Trimming cost V 5 bases and J 2 bases, with 10 bases left between them.

This clonotype turned up a few times. The chain uses TRBV28 and TRBJ2-3; D possibly corresponds to TRBD2 (5 bases). The CDR3 is 14 residues long. Germline values: CDR1 MDHEN, CDR2 SYDVKM. Trimming left V 8 bases short and J 0 bases short, with 12 bases between. The CDR3 DNA reads as TGTGCCAGCCAACGGGGAGTTAGCACAGATACGCAGTATTTT. Encoded protein: CASQRGVSTDTQYF.

This clonotype was found many times. The chain couples TRBV20-1 to TRBJ2-1, with TRBD1 as a possible D gene (6 bases). Trimming removed 1 base from V and 2 bases from J, with 18 bases in between. Germline lookup yields CDR1 DFQATT and CDR2 SNEGSKA (reference sequence). The CDR3 has 17 amino acids. The CDR3 protein is CSARGSGGRGTYNEQFF. In DNA, the CDR3 is TGCAGTGCTAGAGGCTCGGGTGGCAGGGGAACCTACAATGAGCAGTTCTTC.

This clonotype has at least ten counts. This chain connects TRBV29-1 to TRBJ2-5; maybe TRBD2 (5 bases). CDR3 size: 13 residues. Trimming left V 4 bases short and J 4 bases short, with 13 bases between. Germline V gene sequence: CDR1 SQVTM, CDR2 ANQGSEA. The CDR3 region is CSVGFGLRETQYF. Here the CDR3 DNA reads TGCAGCGTTGGATTCGGACTCAGAGAGACCCAGTACTTC. The full variable domain, in which reference TRBV29-1 and TRBJ2-5 provide the parts outside the CDR3, is SAVISQKPSRDICQRGTSLTIQCQVDSQVTMMFWYRQQPGQSLTLIATANQGSEATYESGFVIDKFPISRPNLTFSTLTVSNMSPEDSSIYLCSVGFGLRETQYFGPGTRLLVL.

This clonotype was counted only a few times. The chain combines TRBV14 with TRBJ2-2, with D uncertain. Per the germline V gene, CDR1 is SGHDN and CDR2 is FVKESK. Trimming removed 1 base from V and 4 bases from J, with 7 bases in between. CDR3 length equals 14 residues. CDR3 loop: CASSQAAFTGELFF. DNA for the CDR3: TGTGCCAGCAGCCAAGCTGCCTTCACCGGGGAGCTGTTTTTT.

The gene calls are TRBV19 and TRBJ1-1, with 8 bases lining up with TRBD1. CDR3 length: 15 amino acids. Germline lookup yields CDR1 LNHDA and CDR2 SQIVND (reference sequence). The V segment lost 0 bases and the J segment 6 bases; nucleotides outside the gene matches: 6. The CDR3 sequence is CASSIDGQGPAEAFF. The CDR3 nucleotides are TGTGCCAGTAGTATAGACGGACAGGGACCCGCTGAAGCTTTCTTT.

This clonotype came up a few times. V usage is TRBV10-1 and J usage is TRBJ1-4; no firm D call. The germline V gene has CDR1 WNHNN and CDR2 SYGVQD (reference sequence). Trimming took off 3 bases at V and 0 bases at J, with 8 bases between the two ends. This CDR3 spans 15 amino acids. The CDR3 region has the DNA TGCGCCAGCAGTGACGGTTCTGCAACTAATGAAAAACTGTTTTTT. Its translation is CASSDGSATNEKLFF.

Many counts were recorded for this clonotype. J is TRBJ2-7 and V is TRBV18; 7 bases are shared with TRBD2. Looked up from germline, CDR1 is KGHSH and CDR2 is LQKENI. There are 15 residues in the CDR3. Losses at the gene ends were 4 bases for V and 0 bases for J; bases not matched to a gene: 6. The CDR3 DNA sequence: TGTGCCAGCTCACGGGAGGGGCCCAGCTCCTACGAGCAGTACTTC. As protein: CASSREGPSSYEQYF.

In this sample, this clonotype turned up many times. The rearrangement uses TRBV20-1 and TRBJ1-5; D unclear. The CDR3 runs to 20 residues. Trimming left V 6 bases short and J 6 bases short, with 36 bases between. Germline V gene data show CDR1 as DFQATT and CDR2 as SNEGSKA (reference sequence). The CDR3 region is CSAAYRNLYVGARSGQPQHF. The CDR3 DNA is TGCAGTGCCGCATACCGAAACTTGTACGTTGGCGCTAGGTCGGGTCAGCCCCAGCATTTT.

This clonotype was recorded at least ten times. The chain joins TRBV20-1 to TRBJ1-1, with D possibly being TRBD1 (6 bases). V gave up 0 bases and J gave up 1 base, with 12 bases separating them. The CDR3 covers 15 residues. CDR1 and CDR2 from the germline V gene are DFQATT and SNEGSKA (reference sequence). CDR3 loop: CSARDQMTGNTEAFF. CDR3 DNA sequence: TGCAGTGCTAGAGATCAGATGACAGGGAACACTGAAGCTTTCTTT.

The sample holds many counts of this clonotype. The chain uses TRBV29-1 and TRBJ2-7, with 7 nucleotides matching TRBD1. V was clipped by 7 bases and J by 4 bases; unmatched bases: 4. The CDR3 has 11 residues. CDR1 and CDR2 from the germline V gene are SQVTM and ANQGSEA. CDR3 region: CSGGQAYEQYF. The CDR3 DNA follows: TGCAGCGGCGGACAGGCGTACGAGCAGTACTTC.

The rearrangement links TRBV29-1 to TRBJ2-5; D gene uncertain. V lost 4 bases, J lost 5 bases, and 8 bases lay in between. From germline, CDR1 is SQVTM and CDR2 ANQGSEA. CDR3 length equals 11 residues. In DNA, the CDR3 is TGCAGCGTTGCCAAAGGGGAGACCCAGTACTTC. Amino acids: CSVAKGETQYF.

The CDR3 spells CASSSTPGGIGYEQYF. DNA of the CDR3: TGTGCCAGCAGCAGCACACCAGGGGGAATTGGGTACGAGCAGTACTTC. The chain has TRBV13 and TRBJ2-7; 7 positions match TRBD1. The germline CDR1 and CDR2 sequences are PRHDT and FYEKMQ (reference sequence). J was trimmed by 4 bases and V by 5 bases; bases with no gene match: 14. The CDR3 sequence is 16 residues long. Complete variable domain (other parts from reference TRBV13 and TRBJ2-7): AAGVIQSPRHLIKEKRETATLKCYPIPRHDTVYWYQQGPGQDPQFLISFYEKMQSDKGSIPDRFSAQQFSDYHSELNMSSLELGDSALYFCASSSTPGGIGYEQYFGPGTRLTVT.

V usage is TRBV20-1 and J usage is TRBJ2-2; D might be TRBD2 (5 bases). Between the trimmed V and J ends, which lost 2 bases and 5 bases, there was a span of 9 bases. In germline, CDR1 is DFQATT, CDR2 SNEGSKA (reference sequence). CDR3 length: 13 residues. CDR3 amino acids: CSARSPGTGELFF. The CDR3 nucleotides are TGCAGTGCTAGAAGTCCGGGAACCGGGGAGCTGTTTTTT.

This clonotype has a count of ten or more. This chain joins TRBV7-6 and TRBJ2-7, with D possibly TRBD1 on 6 matching bases. This CDR3 spans 14 amino acids. The V end lost 5 bases, the J end lost 3 bases, and 14 bases lay between the germline ends. Germline CDR1 is SGHVS and CDR2 is FNYEAQ. In DNA form, the CDR3 reads TGTGCCAGCAGCCGGGGTACAGGGTACTACGAGCAGTACTTC. It codes for CASSRGTGYYEQYF.

This clonotype was detected many times. V usage is TRBV20-1 and J usage is TRBJ2-1; the D gene could be TRBD1 or TRBD2 (5 bases each). The CDR3 runs 14 residues. CDR1 and CDR2 (germline): DFQATT, SNEGSKA (reference sequence). V lost 8 bases to trimming and J lost 5 bases, with 19 bases between them. The DNA for the CDR3 is TGCAGTCCTCTTTGGGGGAGTCAAGACAATGAGCAGTTCTTC. Its protein is CSPLWGSQDNEQFF.

The CDR3, as DNA: TGTGCCAGCAACGGCGGGAATATCGCCGGGGAGCTGTTTTTT. Translated: CASNGGNIAGELFF. J is TRBJ2-2 and V is TRBV28; perhaps TRBD2 as D (6 bases). Trimming left V 7 bases short and J 6 bases short, with 15 bases between. Germline V gene data show CDR1 as MDHEN and CDR2 as SYDVKM. CDR3 length: 14 amino acids.

There are many counts of this clonotype. V usage is TRBV4-1 and J usage is TRBJ2-5; the D is unclear. Per germline, CDR1 MGHRA and CDR2 YSYEKL. Trimming cost V 3 bases and J 3 bases, with 14 bases left between them. CDR3 length: 15 residues. This CDR3 is CASSHLDLGEETQYF. The CDR3 nucleotides read TGCGCCAGCAGCCACCTAGACTTGGGTGAAGAGACCCAGTACTTC.

This CDR3 reads CASSLEGGSGYTF. The CDR3 region has the DNA TGCGCCAGCAGCTTGGAAGGGGGAAGCGGCTACACCTTC. The V and J genes are TRBV5-1 and TRBJ1-2; possibly TRBD1 for D (6 bases). The CDR3 runs to 13 residues. Per the germline V gene, CDR1 is SGHRS and CDR2 is YFSETQ. Deletions cut 0 bases from V and 8 bases from J, with 11 bases between.